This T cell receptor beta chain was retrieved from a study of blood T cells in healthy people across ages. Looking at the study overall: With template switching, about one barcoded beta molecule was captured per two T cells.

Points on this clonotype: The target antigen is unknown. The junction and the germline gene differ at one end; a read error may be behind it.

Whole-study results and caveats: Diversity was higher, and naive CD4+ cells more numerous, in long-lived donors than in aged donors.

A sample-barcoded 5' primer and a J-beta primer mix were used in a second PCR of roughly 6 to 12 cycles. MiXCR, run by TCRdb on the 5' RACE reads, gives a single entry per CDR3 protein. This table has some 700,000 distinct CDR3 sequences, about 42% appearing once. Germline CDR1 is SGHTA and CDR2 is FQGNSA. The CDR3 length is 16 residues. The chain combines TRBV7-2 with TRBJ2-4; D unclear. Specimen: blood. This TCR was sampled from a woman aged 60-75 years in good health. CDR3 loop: CANSPLGRSTKNIQYF. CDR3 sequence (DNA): TGTGCCAACAGCCCCCTCGGGCGGAGCACCAAAAACATTCAGTACTTC.